This T cell receptor beta chain was profiled in a study of T cell changes during pregnancy in multiple sclerosis. The ends were cut back, 1 base at V and 7 bases at J, with 17 bases in the middle. In germline, CDR1 is SQVTM, CDR2 ANQGSEA. This CDR3 contains 16 residues. Method: immunoSEQ multiplex PCR; TCRdb's copy keeps in-frame clones and lacks some. The table lists 75,000 to 85,000 clones, 93% of them singletons. The chain uses TRBV29-1 and TRBJ1-6, with a weak D call TRBD1 (6 bases). This clonotype originated in a female donor with multiple sclerosis, enrolled in a pregnancy study. This specimen consisted of peripheral blood, obtained in the second trimester of pregnancy. The CDR3 sequence is CSVEGSWTETNSPLHF. Written as DNA, the CDR3 is TGCAGCGTTGAAGGTTCTTGGACAGAAACCAATTCACCCCTCCACTTT.